The present T cell receptor beta chain was sequenced within a study of CD8 T cells in ankylosing spondylitis. TCRdb used MiXCR to reprocess the 5' RACE reads, holding one entry per CDR3 protein. Of under 450,000 distinct CDR3 sequences in the sample, more than 15% were seen once. The study's findings and limits: The study looked at matched synovial fluid samples from ankylosing spondylitis patients. Disease-linked clones were reported to be significantly enriched there. Several of the motif variants were reported before in synovial fluid and blood from reactive arthritis. Seemingly characteristic of ankylosing spondylitis blood was a TCR beta motif consisting of under ten highly homologous variants.

Details on this clonotype: Its cognate antigen is unknown.

The sequenced sample was blood, either unsorted or a sorted T cell fraction (not recorded which). The source is a male donor with ankylosing spondylitis.

CDR3 coding DNA: TGTGCCAGCTCATATACGAGAGCTAATGAAAAACTGTTTTTT. This translates into CASSYTRANEKLFF. The chain joins TRBV18 to TRBJ1-4, with unresolved D. The V end was cut by 5 bases, the J end by 3 bases, with 10 bases between. The CDR3 has 14 residues. Germline V lookup: CDR1 KGHSH, CDR2 LQKENI.